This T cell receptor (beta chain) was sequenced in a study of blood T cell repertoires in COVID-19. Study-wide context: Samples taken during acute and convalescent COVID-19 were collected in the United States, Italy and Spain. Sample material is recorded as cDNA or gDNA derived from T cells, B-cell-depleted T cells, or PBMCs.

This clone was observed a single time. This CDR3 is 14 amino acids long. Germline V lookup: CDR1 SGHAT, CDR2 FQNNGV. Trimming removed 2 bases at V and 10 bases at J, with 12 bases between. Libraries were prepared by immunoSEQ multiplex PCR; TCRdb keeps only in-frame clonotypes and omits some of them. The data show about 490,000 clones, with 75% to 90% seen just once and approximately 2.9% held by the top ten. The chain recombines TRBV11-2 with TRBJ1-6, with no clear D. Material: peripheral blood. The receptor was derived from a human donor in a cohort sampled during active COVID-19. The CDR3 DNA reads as TGTGCCAGCAGCTTATCGGAGAGTCAATCACCCCTCCACTTT. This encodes CASSLSESQSPLHF.